What follows is one T cell receptor (beta chain) and its context. Antigen unknown. Germline is not matched at one junction end, which may reflect a read error. From about 530 ng total RNA, TCR beta cDNA was generated with a primer in the constant region. Construction of TCR beta libraries relied on three successive nested multiplex PCR rounds employing slightly modified ARM-PCR. TRBV1-TRBV30 forward primers paired with a C-beta reverse primer were used in the first two PCR rounds, which ran about 11 cycles each. A single record per CDR3 protein comes from TCRdb applying MiXCR to the multiplex PCR reads. The repertoire holds approximately 330,000 distinct CDR3 sequences, with 65% as singletons. CDR1 SGHAT and CDR2 FQNNGV come from the germline V gene. There are 15 residues in the CDR3. The entry originates in a study of tumor-infiltrating lymphocytes in primary liver carcinoma. Turning to the study itself: These were node-negative, non-metastatic T1-T3 tumors of about 4.2 to 11 cm.

Both blood RNA, taken from unsorted whole blood, and germline DNA were extracted. Study outcomes and limitations: There was no comparison of CD4+ and CD8+ repertoires, as samples were bulk unsorted. Tumor samples exhibited a significantly greater top-250-clone fraction than blood samples (p = 0.039). Tumor-blood pairs (like tumor-adjacent pairs) overlapped less than tumor region pairs did.

The source of this sequence is a man aged 40-49 years with primary liver carcinoma and hepatitis B virus infection. The sample comprised peripheral blood. This chain joins TRBV11-2 and TRBJ2-7, with 8 positions matching TRBD2. The CDR3 nucleotides are TGTGCCAGCAGTTTAGCGGGGCATGGAGGGTTCGAGCAGTACTTC. This codes for CASSLAGHGGFEQYF.